One sample yielded the 5 T cell receptor beta chains listed below, sequenced in a study of high-grade serous ovarian cancer treatment subgroups. Tumor tissue was taken before any definitive surgery or chemotherapy was given. The assay was immunoSEQ multiplex PCR, and TCRdb's table has in-frame clones only and misses some. Of thousands of clones in the sample, roughly 72% were seen once. Source material: tumor tissue. These receptors all stem from a human donor with high-grade serous ovarian cancer.

To note about this clone: The germline gene is not matched at one end of the junction; a read error may be the cause. This sequence joins TRBV2 and TRBJ1-1; the match to TRBD1 covers 8 bases. Germline V CDR1 and CDR2: SNHLY, FYNNEI. The CDR3 is made up of 12 amino acids. CDR3: CASSIGTGLQNF. CDR3 sequence (DNA): TGTGCCAGCAGTATAGGGACAGGATTACAGAACTTT. Full variable domain (outside the CDR3, taken from reference TRBV2 and TRBJ1-1): EPEVTQTPSHQVTQMGQEVILRCVPISNHLYFYWYRQILGQKVEFLVSFYNNEISEKSEIFDDQFSVERPDGSNFTLKIRSTKLEDSAMYFCASSIGTGLQNFGQGTRLTVV.

The chain carries TRBV7-2 and TRBJ2-5; a weak D match, TRBD1 (5 bases). The CDR3 is made up of 18 amino acids. CDR1 is SGHTA and CDR2 is FQGNSA in the germline V gene. V lost 1 base, J lost 4 bases, and 22 bases lay in between. The CDR3 DNA follows: TGTGCCAGCAGCTTAGGTGGGGCGGCTGCGGTATTCGTAGAGACCCAGTACTTC. The encoded protein is CASSLGGAAAVFVETQYF.

The V and J genes are TRBV29-1 and TRBJ2-3; 12 positions agree with TRBD2. J was trimmed by 3 bases and V by 0 bases; bases with no gene match: 7. CDR3 length equals 17 residues. The germline CDR1 and CDR2 sequences are SQVTM and ANQGSEA. DNA of the CDR3: TGCAGCGTTGAAGATCACCTAGCGGGAGGGAGGACAGATACGCAGTATTTT. It translates to CSVEDHLAGGRTDTQYF.

This rearrangement joins TRBV29-1 to TRBJ2-3; a possible D gene is TRBD1 (6 bases). The CDR3 consists of 13 residues. V dropped 4 bases and J dropped 1 base, with 9 bases sitting between them. CDR1 SQVTM and CDR2 ANQGSEA come from the germline V gene. This chain's CDR3 is CSVGWGRTDTQYF. CDR3 coding DNA: TGCAGCGTTGGTTGGGGGCGCACAGATACGCAGTATTTT.

This chain joins TRBV20-1 and TRBJ2-3, with a possible D match to TRBD1 (6 bases). Germline loops: CDR1 DFQATT, CDR2 SNEGSKA (reference sequence). CDR3 length: 11 amino acids. V lost 6 bases to trimming and J lost 10 bases, with 14 bases between them. The CDR3 here is CSAGATVAQYF. The DNA for the CDR3 is TGCAGTGCGGGGGCGACAGTTGCGCAGTATTTT.